The 18 T cell receptor beta chains reported below all come from one sample, sequenced in a study of CD8+CD57+ T cells in acquired aplastic anemia. Researchers used genomic DNA as the template to profile TCR beta VDJ and CDR3. TCRdb processed the reads anew with MiXCR; each CDR3 protein has one entry. The sample has under 350,000 distinct CDR3 sequences; 55% to 60% are singletons. Sequences were obtained from sorted CD4+, CD8+, or CD8+CD57+ T cells (not recorded which) from PBMCs. The receptors shown here come from a human donor with severe aplastic anemia or a healthy control (not recorded which).

V gene TRBV20-1 combines with J gene TRBJ2-5; TRBD1 agrees at 7 bases. V lost 3 bases and J lost 2; bases outside the gene matches: 6. CDR3 length equals 14 residues. CDR1 and CDR2 (germline): DFQATT, SNEGSKA (reference sequence). CDR3 DNA sequence: TGCAGTGCTAGTATCTCCAGGGGGCAAGAGACCCAGTACTTC. The encoded protein is CSASISRGQETQYF.

This chain connects TRBV6-4 to TRBJ2-3; 14 bases are shared with TRBD2. Germline V lookup: CDR1 MRHNA, CDR2 SNTAGT. Trimming took 5 bases from V and 4 from J; bases not matched to a gene: 2. This CDR3 spans 15 amino acids. The DNA of the CDR3 is TGTGCCAGCAGTCGGACTAGCGGGGGGTCAGATACGCAGTATTTT. Translating it yields CASSRTSGGSDTQYF.

On this clonotype itself: The junction and the germline gene differ at one end; a read error may be behind it. The chain has TRBV7-9 and TRBJ2-1; D is ambiguous. CDR3 length: 14 residues. Germline V gene lookup returns CDR1 SEHNR and CDR2 FQNEAQ (reference sequence). CDR3 nucleotides: TGTGCCAGCAGCCCGTGGGTGTCCTACGATGAGCAGTTCTTC. It yields the protein CASSPWVSYDEQFF.

V usage is TRBV6-1 and J usage is TRBJ2-7; 7 nucleotides match TRBD2. Germline loops: CDR1 MNHNS, CDR2 SASEGT. Trimming cost V 6 bases and J 1 base; bases outside gene matches: 12. The CDR3 extends over 16 amino acids. Here the CDR3 reads CASSERGDSASYEQYF. The CDR3 coding sequence is TGTGCCAGCAGCGAGCGGGGTGACAGTGCTTCCTACGAGCAGTACTTC.

This clonotype was seen repeatedly, ten times or more. The V gene is TRBV20-1, the J gene TRBJ1-1; D perhaps matches TRBD1 (5 bases). Germline V gene sequence: CDR1 DFQATT, CDR2 SNEGSKA (reference sequence). This CDR3 spans 16 amino acids. V lost 6 bases, J lost 0 bases, and 20 bases lay in between. The CDR3 here is CSANRKGTIMNTEAFF. The CDR3, as DNA: TGCAGTGCAAACAGAAAGGGGACGATCATGAACACTGAAGCTTTCTTT.

The rearrangement links TRBV6-5 to TRBJ2-1; possible D gene TRBD2, 7 bases. The CDR3 sequence is 15 residues long. Germline V gene lookup returns CDR1 MNHEY and CDR2 SVGAGI. Trimming cost V 5 bases and J 4 bases, with 15 bases left between them. CDR3 coding DNA: TGTGCCAGCAGTAGGGGAGGGGGGCAATACAATGAGCAGTTCTTC. As protein: CASSRGGGQYNEQFF.

Many counts were recorded for this clonotype. The J gene is TRBJ2-7, the V gene TRBV7-9; 8 bases align to TRBD2. The CDR3 runs 15 residues. Germline V gives CDR1 SEHNR, CDR2 FQNEAQ (reference sequence). Unmatched junction bases numbered 6, after V lost 1 base and J lost 4 bases. CDR3 DNA: TGTGCCAGCAGCTTAGACGGGGGGGCCGGGTACGAGCAGTACTTC. Protein: CASSLDGGAGYEQYF.

The V gene is TRBV2, the J gene TRBJ1-1, with unresolved D. Germline V lookup: CDR1 SNHLY, CDR2 FYNNEI. The CDR3 spans 14 residues. Between the trimmed V and J ends, which lost 3 bases and 1 base, there was a span of 9 bases. The CDR3 protein is CASSDLGKNTEAFF. In DNA, the CDR3 is TGTGCCAGCAGTGATCTAGGGAAGAACACTGAAGCTTTCTTT.

This rearrangement joins TRBV2 to TRBJ1-1, with D possibly TRBD1 on 5 matching bases. Germline V gene sequence: CDR1 SNHLY, CDR2 FYNNEI. V lost 6 bases to trimming and J lost 2 bases, with 7 bases between them. The CDR3 is made up of 12 amino acids. CDR3 amino acids: CASRGGNTEAFF. For the CDR3, the DNA is TGTGCCAGCAGGGGGGGAAACACTGAAGCTTTCTTT.

The chain carries TRBV10-3 and TRBJ2-3; no clear D. Germline CDR1 reads ENHRY; CDR2 reads SYGVKD. The ends were cut back, 3 bases at V and 3 bases at J, with 4 bases in the middle. The CDR3 spans 12 residues. The DNA of the CDR3 is TGTGCCATCAGTGACCAAACAGATACGCAGTATTTT. It translates to CAISDQTDTQYF.

The rearrangement uses TRBV5-4 and TRBJ2-7, with 10 bases fitting TRBD1. Losses at the gene ends were 5 bases for V and 6 bases for J; bases not matched to a gene: 8. The CDR3 totals 14 residues. Germline CDR1 and CDR2: SGHNT and YYREEE (reference sequence). CDR3 DNA sequence: TGTGCCAGCAGTCCCGGGACAGGGGAGGGCGAGCAGTACTTC. It translates to CASSPGTGEGEQYF. Looking up the rest from reference TRBV5-4 and TRBJ2-7 gives the full variable domain: ETGVTQSPTHLIKTRGQQVTLRCSSQSGHNTVSWYQQALGQGPQFIFQYYREEENGRGNFPPRFSGLQFPNYSSELNVNALELDDSALYLCASSPGTGEGEQYFGPGTRLTVT.

This chain links TRBV7-9 with TRBJ1-1; the match to TRBD1 covers 7 bases. The V segment lost 6 bases and the J segment 3 bases; nucleotides outside the gene matches: 7. Per germline, CDR1 SEHNR and CDR2 FQNEAQ (reference sequence). CDR3 length: 14 amino acids. The CDR3 DNA reads as TGTGCCAGCAGTGAGGCCAGGGGGGACACTGAAGCTTTCTTT. This codes for CASSEARGDTEAFF.

This clonotype has a handful of counts. This may stem from a read error, because a much larger clone lies one nucleotide away. The rearrangement uses TRBV25-1 and TRBJ2-1; D tentatively fits TRBD1 or TRBD2 (5 bases each). CDR1 is MGHDK and CDR2 is SYGVNS in the germline V gene. The CDR3 is made up of 17 amino acids. This CDR3 is CASSDTRDLQFYNERFF. CDR3 sequence (DNA): TGTGCCAGCAGTGATACCCGGGACCTCCAGTTCTACAATGAGCGGTTCTTC. Full variable domain (rest looked up from reference TRBV25-1 and TRBJ2-1): EADIYQTPRYLVIGTGKKITLECSQTMGHDKMYWYQQDPGMELHLIHYSYGVNSTEKGDLSSESTVSRIRTEHFPLTLESARPSHTSQYLCASSDTRDLQFYNERFFGPGTRLTVL.

A note on this clonotype: At one end, the junction sequence differs from germline, possibly due to a read error. This chain links TRBV7-3 with TRBJ2-1; the D gene is possibly TRBD2 (6 bases). The germline CDR1 and CDR2 sequences are SGHTA and FQGTGA. The CDR3 consists of 16 residues. CDR3 DNA: TGCGCCAGCAGCCAAGATAGGGCGGGGCCCTACAATGAGCAGTTCTTC. It encodes CASSQDRAGPYNEQFF. The entire variable domain, with the rest obtained from reference TRBV7-3 and TRBJ2-1, is as follows: GAGVSQTPSNKVTEKGKYVELRCDPISGHTALYWYRQSLGQGPEFLIYFQGTGAADDSGLPNDRFFAVRPEGSVSTLKIQRTERGDSAVYLCASSQDRAGPYNEQFFGPGTRLTVL.

The V and J genes are TRBV5-1 and TRBJ2-7; D might be TRBD2 (5 bases). Between the trimmed V and J ends, which lost 4 bases and 0 bases, there was a span of 11 bases. Germline V gene lookup returns CDR1 SGHRS and CDR2 YFSETQ. CDR3 length: 14 amino acids. In DNA, the CDR3 is TGCGCCAGCAGCATAGGACGGGGCTCCTACGAGCAGTACTTC. Encoded protein: CASSIGRGSYEQYF.

The rearrangement joins TRBV5-1 to TRBJ2-5; 8 bases fit TRBD1. The J segment lost 5 bases and the V segment lost 4 bases, leaving 4 bases of the junction unmatched. There are 13 residues in the CDR3. CDR1 SGHRS and CDR2 YFSETQ come from the germline V gene. The CDR3 DNA reads as TGCGCCAGCAGCGATCAGGGGGCGGAGACCCAGTACTTC. Translated, it gives CASSDQGAETQYF.

The chain employs TRBV5-5 and TRBJ2-2, with 8 bases aligning to TRBD1. The J call may be wrong; the DNA end is better matched by TRBJ1-1. The CDR3 has 17 residues. CDR1 is SGHKS, CDR2 YYEKEE, per germline (reference sequence). CDR3 bases: TGTGCCAGCGCCCTCTTCCCCGCGGACAGGGTCAACACTGAAGCTTTCTTT. It specifies CASALFPADRVNTEAFF.

The chain combines TRBV2 with TRBJ2-5, with TRBD2 matching 12 bases. Germline trimming cut 5 bases from V and 7 bases from J; bases unmatched to any gene: 8. This CDR3 spans 15 amino acids. Per germline, CDR1 SNHLY and CDR2 FYNNEI. The CDR3 sequence: CASSSLLAGGGTQYF. The CDR3 bases are TGTGCCAGCAGTTCACTACTAGCGGGAGGAGGGACCCAGTACTTC.